This is a list of T cell receptor beta chains from one sample in a study of CXCR3-negative and CXCR3-positive naive CD8 T cells. TCRdb reworked the 5' RACE reads into one entry per CDR3 protein, no DNA. This sample's clone table lists under 9,000 distinct CDR3 sequences. Material: naive CXCR3- CD8+ T cells from blood. These receptor sequences come from a human donor in good health. Some clones in this sample may be carry-over from other donors' samples. CDR3s include the opening cysteine and the closing phenylalanine or tryptophan. Size is stated for part of the rows, as once, few or many counts, or as a class when the clone is expanded.

CDR3 protein,J gene,V gene,clone size,CDR3 length
CASSLDRGRNIQYF,TRBJ2-4,TRBV28,medium-sized,14
CASSLEDGYEQYF,TRBJ2-7,TRBV7-6,medium-sized,13
CASSTMTSWGSSYEQYF,TRBJ2-7,TRBV6-2/TRBV6-3,.,17
CASSPSLRPYEQYF,TRBJ2-7,TRBV7-8,medium-sized,14
CSVQNSYNEQFF,TRBJ2-1,TRBV29-1,medium-sized,12
CASSSGQGGAFF,TRBJ1-1,TRBV7-3,.,12
CASSSDRGYEQYF,TRBJ2-7,TRBV13,.,13
CASSFVKHTEAFF,TRBJ1-1,TRBV5-5,.,13
CASSDSRGEGSMRGYTF,TRBJ1-2,TRBV9,.,17
CASSPWTSGDNEQFF,TRBJ2-1,TRBV7-6,.,15
CASSPGPGPYEQYF,TRBJ2-7,TRBV28,.,14
CSAIPLGQGDQETQYF,TRBJ2-5,TRBV29-1,medium-sized,16
CSVEGGQGARAKNIQYF,TRBJ2-4,TRBV29-1,.,17
CASSPRGTYEQYF,TRBJ2-7,TRBV7-9,.,13
CASSLVGLAGADTQYF,TRBJ2-3,TRBV7-9,.,16
CASSLGPSAQETQYF,TRBJ2-5,TRBV5-4,.,15
CSVEGGRLNLATEASF,TRBJ1-1,TRBV29-1,.,16
CSAGDMSNIQYF,TRBJ2-4,TRBV29-1,.,12
CSVGTSGNGNEQFF,TRBJ2-1,TRBV29-1,.,14
CASSEGLADYNEQFF,TRBJ2-1,TRBV2,.,15
CASSSGTGGEGNIQYF,TRBJ2-4,TRBV5-1,medium-sized,16
CASSPGTETYNEQFF,TRBJ2-1,TRBV7-7,.,15
CSLLAGLYNEQFF,TRBJ2-1,TRBV29-1,medium-sized,13
CASSFPPGRDEKLFF,TRBJ1-4,TRBV7-9,.,15
CASSLGQAGRHSYEQYF,TRBJ2-7,TRBV5-1,medium-sized,17
CASSSGPGEPQHF,TRBJ1-5,TRBV7-9,.,13
CASSTPFYNEQFF,TRBJ2-1,TRBV19,.,13
CSVVTGFQPQHF,TRBJ1-5,TRBV29-1,.,12
CASSLYRNEQFF,TRBJ2-1,TRBV5-1,.,12
CASSTSASGNEQFF,TRBJ2-1,TRBV7-8,.,14
CASSLSTGWIYGYTF,TRBJ1-2,TRBV11-2,.,15
CASSGFRQPNQPQHF,TRBJ1-5,TRBV28,.,15
CASSESEGSNQPQHF,TRBJ1-5,TRBV2,.,15
CSAGGANTEAFF,TRBJ1-1,TRBV29-1,.,12
CSAPQGPEQFF,TRBJ2-1,TRBV20-1,.,11
CASTLPETGEQFF,TRBJ2-1,TRBV6-1,medium-sized,13
CASSRGRPYEQYF,TRBJ2-7,TRBV7-6,medium-sized,13
CASLGTGAPREQYF,TRBJ2-7,TRBV2,.,14
CASSYATEQYF,TRBJ2-7,TRBV6-2/TRBV6-3,.,11
CASRMDIAFEAFF,TRBJ1-1,TRBV7-9,.,13
CASSDSGRGQTQYF,TRBJ2-5,TRBV9,.,14
CATCTPREGYEQYF,TRBJ2-7,TRBV28,medium-sized,14
CSARDLADADF,TRBJ2-7,TRBV20-1,.,11
CASSQEITLGLEQYF,TRBJ2-7,TRBV3-1,.,15